This T cell receptor beta chain was documented in a study of cytomegalovirus exposure and HLA in healthy donors. Losses at the gene ends were 5 bases for V and 1 base for J; bases not matched to a gene: 10. CDR1 and CDR2 (germline): ENHRY, SYGVKD. The CDR3 runs 16 residues. This clone was picked up a small number of times. Its antigen is unknown. In the PCR, 60 Vbeta and 13 Jbeta primers were used. Produced via immunoSEQ multiplex PCR; TCRdb's table is partial and in-frame only. This table holds around 140,000 clones, around 73% found once. Study results and caveats: Later analysis associated a missense DCLRE1C variant with TCR beta V- and J-gene trimming.

The chain has TRBV10-3 and TRBJ2-7; 8 bases agree with TRBD2. Material: PBMCs. This receptor was identified in a female donor in good health and CMV-seronegative. The DNA for the CDR3 is TGTGCCATCAGTTTCTTAAGCGGGAGAGGTTCCTACGAGCAGTACTTC. It is translated as CAISFLSGRGSYEQYF.